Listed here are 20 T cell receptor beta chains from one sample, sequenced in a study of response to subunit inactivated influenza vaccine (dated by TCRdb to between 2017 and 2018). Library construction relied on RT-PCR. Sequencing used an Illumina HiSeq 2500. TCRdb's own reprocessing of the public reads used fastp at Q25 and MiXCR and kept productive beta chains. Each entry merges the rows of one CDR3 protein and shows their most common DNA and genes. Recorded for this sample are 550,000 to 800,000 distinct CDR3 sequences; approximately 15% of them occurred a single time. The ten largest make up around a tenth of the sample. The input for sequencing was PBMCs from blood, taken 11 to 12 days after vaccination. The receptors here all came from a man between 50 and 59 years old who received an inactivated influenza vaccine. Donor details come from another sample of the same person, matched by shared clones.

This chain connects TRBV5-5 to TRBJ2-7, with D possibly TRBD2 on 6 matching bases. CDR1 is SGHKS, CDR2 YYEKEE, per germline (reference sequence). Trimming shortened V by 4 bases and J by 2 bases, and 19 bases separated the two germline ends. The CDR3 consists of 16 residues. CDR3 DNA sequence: TGTGCCAGCAGCAGGCTGGGGGGTGACGGAGCCTACGAGCAGTACTTC. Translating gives CASSRLGGDGAYEQYF.

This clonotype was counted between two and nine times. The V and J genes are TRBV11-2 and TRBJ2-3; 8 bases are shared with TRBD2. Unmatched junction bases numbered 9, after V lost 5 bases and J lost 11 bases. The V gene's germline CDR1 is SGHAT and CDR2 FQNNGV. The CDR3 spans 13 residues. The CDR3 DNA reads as TGTGCCAGCAGCGCGTCGGGACTAGGGGAGCAGTATTTT. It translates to CASSASGLGEQYF.

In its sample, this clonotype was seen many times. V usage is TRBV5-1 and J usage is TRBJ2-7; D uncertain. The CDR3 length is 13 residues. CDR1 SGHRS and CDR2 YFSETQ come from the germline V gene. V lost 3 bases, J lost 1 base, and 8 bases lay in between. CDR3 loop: CASSWRFSYEQYF. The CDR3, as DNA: TGCGCCAGCAGCTGGCGGTTTTCCTACGAGCAGTACTTC.

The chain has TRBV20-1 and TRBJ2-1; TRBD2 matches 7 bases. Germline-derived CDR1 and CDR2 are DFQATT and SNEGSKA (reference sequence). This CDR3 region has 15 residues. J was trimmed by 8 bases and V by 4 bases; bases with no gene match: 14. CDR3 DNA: TGCAGTGCTACTAGACTAGCTGGTCCGATCTATGAGCAGTTCTTC. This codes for CSATRLAGPIYEQFF.

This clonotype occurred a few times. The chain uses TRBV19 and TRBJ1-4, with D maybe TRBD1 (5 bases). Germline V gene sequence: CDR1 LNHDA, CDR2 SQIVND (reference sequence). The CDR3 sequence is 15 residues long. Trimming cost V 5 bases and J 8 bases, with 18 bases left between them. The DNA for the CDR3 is TGTGCCAGTAGTCCTTCCGGGACTCGGAGGGAAAAACTGTTTTTT. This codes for CASSPSGTRREKLFF.

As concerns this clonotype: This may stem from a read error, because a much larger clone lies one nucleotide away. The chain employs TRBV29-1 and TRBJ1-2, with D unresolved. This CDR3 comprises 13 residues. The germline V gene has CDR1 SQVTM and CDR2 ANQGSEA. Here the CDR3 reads CSVDRLANYGYSF. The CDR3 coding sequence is TGCAGCGTTGACCGGCTAGCTAACTATGGCTACTCCTTC.

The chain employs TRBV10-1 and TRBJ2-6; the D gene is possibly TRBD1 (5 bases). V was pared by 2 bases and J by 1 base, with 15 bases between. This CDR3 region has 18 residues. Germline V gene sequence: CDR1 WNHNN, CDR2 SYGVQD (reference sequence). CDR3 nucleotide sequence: TGCGCCAGCAGTGAGGGGGCAGGGATTTCGTCTGGGGCCAACGTCCTGACTTTC. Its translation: CASSEGAGISSGANVLTF.

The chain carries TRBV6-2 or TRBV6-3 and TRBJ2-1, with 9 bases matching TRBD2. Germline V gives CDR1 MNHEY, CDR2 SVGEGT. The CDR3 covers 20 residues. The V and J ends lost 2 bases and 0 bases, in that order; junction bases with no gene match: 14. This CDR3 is CASSYPSEASGTGSYNEQFF. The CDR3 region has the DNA TGTGCCAGCAGTTACCCTTCCGAGGCTAGCGGGACGGGCTCCTACAATGAGCAGTTCTTC.

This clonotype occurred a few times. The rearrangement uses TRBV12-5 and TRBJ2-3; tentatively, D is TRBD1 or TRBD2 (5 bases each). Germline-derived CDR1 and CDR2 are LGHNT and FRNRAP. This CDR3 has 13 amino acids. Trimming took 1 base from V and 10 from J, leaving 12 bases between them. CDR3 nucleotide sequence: TGTGCTAGTGGTTTGGGAGGGGTTAGCTCGCAGTATTTT. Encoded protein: CASGLGGVSSQYF. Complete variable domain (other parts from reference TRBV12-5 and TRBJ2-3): DARVTQTPRHKVTEMGQEVTMRCQPILGHNTVFWYRQTMMQGLELLAYFRNRAPLDDSGMPKDRFSAEMPDATLATLKIQPSEPRDSAVYFCASGLGGVSSQYFGPGTRLTVL.

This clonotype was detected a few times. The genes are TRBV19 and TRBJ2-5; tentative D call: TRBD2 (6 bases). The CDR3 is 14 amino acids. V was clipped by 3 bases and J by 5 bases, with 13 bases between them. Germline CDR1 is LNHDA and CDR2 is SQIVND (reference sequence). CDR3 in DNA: TGTGCCAGTAGTATCCTCGGGAGACCCGAGACCCAGTACTTC. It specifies CASSILGRPETQYF.

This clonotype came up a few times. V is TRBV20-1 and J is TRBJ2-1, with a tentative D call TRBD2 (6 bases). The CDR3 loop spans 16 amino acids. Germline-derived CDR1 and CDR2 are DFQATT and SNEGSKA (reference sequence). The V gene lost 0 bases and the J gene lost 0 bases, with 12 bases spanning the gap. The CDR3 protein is CSARDAIGSSYNEQFF. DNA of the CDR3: TGCAGTGCTAGAGATGCGATCGGGAGCTCCTACAATGAGCAGTTCTTC.

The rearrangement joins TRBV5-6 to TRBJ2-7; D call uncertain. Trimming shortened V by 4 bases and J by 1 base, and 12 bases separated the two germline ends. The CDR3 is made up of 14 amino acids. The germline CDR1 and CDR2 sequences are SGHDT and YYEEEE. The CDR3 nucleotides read TGTGCCAGCAGCACTTTGATGCAGTCCTACGAGCAGTACTTC. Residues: CASSTLMQSYEQYF.

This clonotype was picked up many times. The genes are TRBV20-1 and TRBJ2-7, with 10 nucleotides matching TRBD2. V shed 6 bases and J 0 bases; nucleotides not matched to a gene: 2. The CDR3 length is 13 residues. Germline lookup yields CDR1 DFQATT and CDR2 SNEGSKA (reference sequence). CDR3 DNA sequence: TGCAGTGCCACTAGCGGGAACTCCTACGAGCAGTACTTC. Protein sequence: CSATSGNSYEQYF.

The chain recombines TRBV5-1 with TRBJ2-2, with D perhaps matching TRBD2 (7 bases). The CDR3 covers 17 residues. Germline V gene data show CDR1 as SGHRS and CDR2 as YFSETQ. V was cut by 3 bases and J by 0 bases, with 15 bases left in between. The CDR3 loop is CASSWGGPLSNTGELFF. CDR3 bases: TGCGCCAGCAGCTGGGGGGGGCCCCTCTCGAACACCGGGGAGCTGTTTTTT.

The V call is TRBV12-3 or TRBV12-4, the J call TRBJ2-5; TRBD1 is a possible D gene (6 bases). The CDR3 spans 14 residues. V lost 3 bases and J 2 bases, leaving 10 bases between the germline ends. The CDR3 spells CASSFFTGQETQYF. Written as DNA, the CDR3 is TGTGCCAGCAGTTTCTTTACAGGGCAAGAGACCCAGTACTTC.

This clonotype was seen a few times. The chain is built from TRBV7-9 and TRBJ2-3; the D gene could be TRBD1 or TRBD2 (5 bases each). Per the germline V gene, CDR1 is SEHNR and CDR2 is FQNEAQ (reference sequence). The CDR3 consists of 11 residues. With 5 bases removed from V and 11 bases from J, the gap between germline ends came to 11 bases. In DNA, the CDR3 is TGTGCCAGCAGCGCTGGAGGACAGCAGTATTTT. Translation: CASSAGGQQYF.

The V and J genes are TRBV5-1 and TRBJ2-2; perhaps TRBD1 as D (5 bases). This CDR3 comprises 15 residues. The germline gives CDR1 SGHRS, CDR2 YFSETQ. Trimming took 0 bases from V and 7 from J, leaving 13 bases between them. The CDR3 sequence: CASSLDVGAHGELFF. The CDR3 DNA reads TGCGCCAGCAGCTTGGATGTAGGGGCTCACGGGGAGCTGTTTTTT. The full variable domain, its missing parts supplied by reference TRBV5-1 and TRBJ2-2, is KAGVTQTPRYLIKTRGQQVTLSCSPISGHRSVSWYQQTPGQGLQFLFEYFSETQRNKGNFPGRFSGRQFSNSRSEMNVSTLELGDSALYLCASSLDVGAHGELFFGEGSRLTVL.

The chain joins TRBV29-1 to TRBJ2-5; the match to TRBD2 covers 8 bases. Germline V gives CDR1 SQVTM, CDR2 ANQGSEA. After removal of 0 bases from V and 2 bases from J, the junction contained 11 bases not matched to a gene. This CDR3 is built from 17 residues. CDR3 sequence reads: CSVEDWGSGTAQETQYF. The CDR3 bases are TGCAGCGTTGAAGATTGGGGTAGCGGGACGGCACAAGAGACCCAGTACTTC. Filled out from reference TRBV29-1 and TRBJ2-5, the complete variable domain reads SAVISQKPSRDICQRGTSLTIQCQVDSQVTMMFWYRQQPGQSLTLIATANQGSEATYESGFVIDKFPISRPNLTFSTLTVSNMSPEDSSIYLCSVEDWGSGTAQETQYFGPGTRLLVL.

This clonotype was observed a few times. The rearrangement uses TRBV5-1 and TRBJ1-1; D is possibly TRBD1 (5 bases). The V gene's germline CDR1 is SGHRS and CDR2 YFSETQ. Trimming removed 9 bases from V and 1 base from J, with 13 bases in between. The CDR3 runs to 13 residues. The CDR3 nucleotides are TGCGCCACCCGCGGGGGAGGGAACACTGAAGCTTTCTTT. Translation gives CATRGGGNTEAFF.

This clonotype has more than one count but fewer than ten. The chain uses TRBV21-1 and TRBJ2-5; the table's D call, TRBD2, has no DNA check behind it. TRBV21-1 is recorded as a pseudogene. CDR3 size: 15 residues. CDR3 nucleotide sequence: TGTGCCAGCAGTAATCGGGACTACCACCAAGAGACCCAGTACTTC. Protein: CASSNRDYHQETQYF.